These 6 T cell receptor beta chains were sequenced from one sample in a study of cytomegalovirus exposure and HLA in healthy donors. The PCR had 60 Vbeta and 13 Jbeta primers. Profiling relied on immunoSEQ multiplex PCR, and the TCRdb table lists in-frame clones only, not all of them. The sample contains around 90,000 clones, approximately 86% of which appear only once. What was sequenced was PBMCs. The receptor set was obtained from a man in his thirties or forties in good health and CMV-seropositive.

The chain links TRBV6-5 to TRBJ1-2; weak D call: TRBD1 (5 bases). CDR1 is MNHEY and CDR2 is SVGAGI in the germline V gene. The CDR3 consists of 14 residues. Trimming cost V 3 bases and J 4 bases, with 12 bases left between them. The CDR3: CASSYRGTLYGYTF. The CDR3 DNA follows: TGTGCCAGCAGTTATAGGGGAACTCTCTATGGCTACACCTTC.

The chain joins TRBV5-1 to TRBJ1-4, with 10 bases identical to TRBD1. The CDR3 contains 15 residues. Trimming removed 4 bases from V and 4 bases from J; junction bases left unmatched: 4. CDR1 SGHRS and CDR2 YFSETQ come from the germline V gene. The CDR3 nucleotides are TGCGCCAGCAGCATCGGGACAGGGGATAATGAAAAACTGTTTTTT. Protein: CASSIGTGDNEKLFF.

This chain joins TRBV6-6 and TRBJ2-7, with 7 bases lining up with TRBD2. This CDR3 is built from 16 residues. The V and J ends lost 2 bases and 2 bases, in that order; junction bases with no gene match: 9. CDR1 is MNHNY, CDR2 SVGAGI, per germline (reference sequence). The CDR3 loop reads CASSYDLRGVTYEQYF. CDR3 DNA sequence: TGTGCCAGCAGTTACGATCTACGGGGGGTCACCTACGAGCAGTACTTC.

V is TRBV5-1 and J is TRBJ2-5, with a possible D match to TRBD1 (5 bases). The germline V gene encodes CDR1 SGHRS and CDR2 YFSETQ. Trimming left V 5 bases short and J 5 bases short, with 13 bases between. The CDR3 is 13 amino acids. CDR3 DNA sequence: TGCGCCAGCAGGTGGCAGGGTAAGGAGACCCAGTACTTC. Protein: CASRWQGKETQYF.

V is TRBV28 and J is TRBJ2-7; D might be TRBD2 (6 bases). Looked up from germline, CDR1 is MDHEN and CDR2 is SYDVKM. The ends were cut back, 8 bases at V and 1 base at J, with 15 bases in the middle. There are 14 residues in the CDR3. In DNA form, the CDR3 reads TGTGCCAGCTCCATCCGGGGGTCGTCCTACGAGCAGTACTTC. This sequence encodes CASSIRGSSYEQYF.

V and J are TRBV7-6 and TRBJ2-3, with 7 bases that match TRBD2. With V trimmed by 5 bases and J by 8 bases, 16 bases remained unmatched. The CDR3 totals 16 residues. In germline, CDR1 is SGHVS, CDR2 FNYEAQ. CDR3 nucleotides: TGTGCCAGCAGCCAACCCGCCGGGACTAACGCGGGTACGCAGTATTTT. Translation: CASSQPAGTNAGTQYF.